This T cell receptor (beta chain) was documented in a study of chemoradiotherapy in HPV16-positive cancers. In the study overall: Functional T-cell assays on two HPV16-positive patients' cells defined candidate HPV-specific clones and common TCR motifs.

Assay: immunoSEQ multiplex PCR; the TCRdb copy retains only in-frame clones and omits some. In the table there are several thousand clones, 60% to 80% of which are singletons. The V gene's germline CDR1 is LNHDA and CDR2 SQIVND (reference sequence). The CDR3 loop spans 15 amino acids. Trimming cost V 5 bases and J 0 bases, with 11 bases left between them. Repertoires were sampled repeatedly during chemoradiotherapy. This clone was detected once. Here the sequenced sample was tumor tissue, taken from a patient who underwent chemoradiotherapy. The clonotype was recovered from a human donor with HPV-associated anogenital cancer. The chain carries TRBV19 and TRBJ2-1; D remains ambiguous. The CDR3 sequence is CASSPGPGSYNEQFF. In DNA, the CDR3 is TGTGCCAGTAGTCCGGGCCCAGGCTCCTACAATGAGCAGTTCTTC.